This TCR beta chain originates from a study of monozygotic twins with inflammatory bowel disease. UMIs containing a 6-nucleotide sample barcode were added via template switching. TCRdb re-called the 5' RACE reads, yielding one record per CDR3 amino acid sequence without DNA. The sample spans approximately 400,000 distinct CDR3 sequences; the ten largest clones claim approximately 2.3%. Regarding the study as a whole: The inverse Simpson measure of TCRbeta diversity was lower in IBD patients than in healthy co-twins. Twins with IBD had fewer clonotypes in common with others than healthy twins, particularly during disease activity. Varied immunosuppressive treatments among patients may have increased repertoire variability.

Regarding this clonotype: Its antigen is not known.

CDR3 length: 13 amino acids. Germline V gene sequence: CDR1 DFQATT, CDR2 SNEGSKA (reference sequence). The source is a human donor with ulcerative colitis or Crohn's disease, or a healthy co-twin of an affected twin (not recorded which). The chain is built from TRBV20-1 and TRBJ2-2. The sequencing sample was made of blood. CDR3 sequence reads: CSARPSGTGELFF.